This T cell receptor (beta chain) came from a study of beta chain features in type 1 diabetes. Study details: No age, gender or cell yield differences were seen between patients and healthy donors.

The CDR3 is 14 amino acids. Germline CDR1 and CDR2: SGHTA and FQGNSA. Trimming removed 4 bases at V and 8 bases at J, with 16 bases between. Each donor gave one heparinised blood draw averaging around 120 mL. Sequenced material consisted of expressed TCRB transcripts (all of the isolated RNA was reverse transcribed). Libraries were prepared by immunoSEQ multiplex PCR; TCRdb keeps only in-frame clonotypes and omits some of them. The repertoire holds over 700,000 clones, with about a sixth as singletons. The sequenced sample consisted of naive CD4+ T cells from blood. This chain links TRBV7-2 with TRBJ2-3; D is possibly TRBD2 (5 bases). This TCR was sampled from a woman aged 18-29 years in good health. The CDR3 is CASSSGLTSGTQYF. The CDR3 DNA follows: TGTGCCAGCAGCTCCGGACTCACGTCGGGTACGCAGTATTTT.